These 22 T cell receptor beta chains were sequenced from one sample in a study of blood T cell repertoires in COVID-19. Profiling relied on immunoSEQ multiplex PCR, and the TCRdb table lists in-frame clones only, not all of them. The sample consists of about 170,000 clones, roughly 80% of them appearing once. The sample was peripheral blood. The origin of the receptors is a woman older than 75 with acute or convalescent COVID-19.

The CDR3 nucleotides read TGTGCCAGTAGTTCTACACAGGGAGGCTACACCTTC. Protein product: CASSSTQGGYTF. This chain links TRBV19 with TRBJ1-2, with D tentatively TRBD1 (6 bases). V dropped 5 bases and J dropped 8 bases, with 12 bases sitting between them. CDR3 length equals 12 residues. The germline CDR1 and CDR2 sequences are LNHDA and SQIVND (reference sequence).

The chain joins TRBV5-1 to TRBJ1-1; D not resolved. The ends were cut back, 0 bases at V and 0 bases at J, with 9 bases in the middle. The germline V gene has CDR1 SGHRS and CDR2 YFSETQ. The CDR3 is made up of 15 amino acids. CDR3 nucleotide sequence: TGCGCCAGCAGCTTGGGTCAGTTAATGAACACTGAAGCTTTCTTT. Protein sequence: CASSLGQLMNTEAFF. The whole variable domain, filled in from reference TRBV5-1 and TRBJ1-1, reads KAGVTQTPRYLIKTRGQQVTLSCSPISGHRSVSWYQQTPGQGLQFLFEYFSETQRNKGNFPGRFSGRQFSNSRSEMNVSTLELGDSALYLCASSLGQLMNTEAFFGQGTRLTVV.

DNA for the CDR3: TGTGCCAGCAGCCCTAACGCCCTACAGGGATTCTACGAGCAGTACTTC. It yields the protein CASSPNALQGFYEQYF. The rearrangement joins TRBV5-5 to TRBJ2-7; TRBD1 might be the D (6 bases). The CDR3 consists of 16 residues. Between the trimmed V and J ends, which lost 4 bases and 3 bases, there was a span of 20 bases. The germline V gene has CDR1 SGHKS and CDR2 YYEKEE (reference sequence).

This clone was seen a single time. V gene TRBV21-1 combines with J gene TRBJ2-7; the table's D gene call, TRBD1, was not cross checked with the DNA. TRBV21-1 is a pseudogene segment. The CDR3 sequence is 14 residues long. CDR3 DNA: TGTGCCAGCAGCAGACGGGACAGTCCCTACGAGCAGTACTTC. Translation: CASSRRDSPYEQYF.

V gene TRBV10-1 combines with J gene TRBJ2-1; D ambiguous. Germline assignment: CDR1 WNHNN and CDR2 SYGVQD (reference sequence). Trimming stripped 0 bases from V and 8 bases from J, with 11 bases between. The CDR3 covers 14 residues. The chain's CDR3 is CASSESSRPDEQFF. The CDR3, as DNA: TGCGCCAGCAGTGAGTCTTCGCGTCCGGATGAGCAGTTCTTC.

The chain combines TRBV19 with TRBJ1-1; 9 bases agree with TRBD1. CDR1 and CDR2 (germline): LNHDA, SQIVND (reference sequence). J gave up 1 base and V 2 bases, and 2 bases lay outside the gene matches. The CDR3 is made up of 15 amino acids. The CDR3 sequence is CASSIMGQGNTEAFF. In DNA, the CDR3 is TGTGCCAGTAGTATAATGGGACAGGGGAACACTGAAGCTTTCTTT.

CDR3 DNA: TGTGCCAGCAGCAAAGGACAGGGTAAAAACGAGCAGTACTTC. Translating it yields CASSKGQGKNEQYF. The V and J genes are TRBV21-1 and TRBJ2-7; the table's D call, TRBD1, was not checked against the DNA. TRBV21-1 is annotated as a pseudogene. The CDR3 runs 14 residues.

The chain employs TRBV12-3 or TRBV12-4 and TRBJ1-1; 7 positions match TRBD1. The V segment lost 8 bases and the J segment 3 bases; nucleotides outside the gene matches: 6. The CDR3 consists of 13 residues. The CDR3: CASGPRGDTEAFF. The CDR3 DNA reads TGTGCCAGCGGGCCCAGGGGGGACACTGAAGCTTTCTTT.

The rearrangement uses TRBV6-5 and TRBJ2-3; TRBD1 might be the D (6 bases). The CDR3 is 14 residues long. With 1 base removed from V and 3 bases from J, the gap between germline ends came to 8 bases. The germline V gene has CDR1 MNHEY and CDR2 SVGAGI. The CDR3 region is CASSYYRETDTQYF. Written as DNA, the CDR3 is TGTGCCAGCAGTTACTACAGGGAAACAGATACGCAGTATTTT.

V usage is TRBV3-1 (or the pseudogene TRBV3-2) and J usage is TRBJ2-5; TRBD2 matches 10 bases. Germline assignment: CDR1 LGHDT and CDR2 YNNKEL (reference sequence). The CDR3 is 14 residues long. V lost 4 bases, J lost 4 bases, and 3 bases stayed unmatched. For the CDR3, the DNA is TGTGCCAGCAGCCTCCTAGCGGGAGTAGAGACCCAGTACTTC. The encoded protein is CASSLLAGVETQYF.

The chain recombines TRBV18 with TRBJ1-4; 11 bases fit TRBD1. This CDR3 has 15 residues. Looked up from germline, CDR1 is KGHSH and CDR2 is LQKENI. The ends lost 6 bases at V and 8 bases at J; junction bases unmatched: 8. Here the CDR3 reads CASSLGTGGGEKLFF. The CDR3 region has the DNA TGTGCCAGCTCGCTCGGGACAGGGGGAGGAGAAAAACTGTTTTTT.

This chain joins TRBV2 and TRBJ1-5; D unresolved. The CDR3 is 14 residues long. Germline CDR1 SNHLY, CDR2 FYNNEI. Trimming shortened V by 3 bases and J by 1 base, and 7 bases separated the two germline ends. CDR3 in amino acids: CASSDRRSNQPQHF. The CDR3 DNA reads TGTGCCAGCAGTGACAGGAGGAGCAATCAGCCCCAGCATTTT.

The rearrangement links TRBV6-2 or TRBV6-3 to TRBJ2-3; a possible D gene is TRBD2 (5 bases). The CDR3 covers 19 residues. Germline V gene lookup returns CDR1 MNHEY and CDR2 SVGEGT. Trimming took 2 bases from V and 0 from J, leaving 21 bases between them. The CDR3 nucleotides read TGTGCCAGCAGTTACACGAGAGGGCCCTTCGTTATTAGCACAGATACGCAGTATTTT. Translating it yields CASSYTRGPFVISTDTQYF.

The J gene is TRBJ2-1, the V gene TRBV27; TRBD2 matches 10 bases. Germline V gives CDR1 MNHEY, CDR2 SMNVEV (reference sequence). Losses at the gene ends were 5 bases for V and 4 bases for J; bases not matched to a gene: 11. The CDR3 consists of 17 residues. Written as DNA, the CDR3 is TGTGCCAGCAGTACTATTGGACTAGCGGCCGGGTACAATGAGCAGTTCTTC. The encoded protein is CASSTIGLAAGYNEQFF.

The chain uses TRBV4-3 and TRBJ1-2; no firm D call. This CDR3 is built from 15 residues. The germline V gene encodes CDR1 LGHNA and CDR2 YSLEER. V shed 1 base and J shed 0 bases, with 9 bases lying between them. CDR3 in DNA: TGCGCCAGCAGCCAAGGCCCGCGATCTAACTATGGCTACACCTTC. Its protein is CASSQGPRSNYGYTF.

DNA of the CDR3: TGCGCCAGCAGCTTGGTAACTAGCCTGGCAGATACGCAGTATTTT. This translates into CASSLVTSLADTQYF. The chain carries TRBV5-1 and TRBJ2-3, with D maybe TRBD2 (6 bases). V lost 0 bases, J lost 4 bases, and 12 bases lay in between. CDR1 is SGHRS and CDR2 is YFSETQ in the germline V gene. The CDR3 extends over 15 amino acids.

CDR3 protein: CASSSSGTQGGGYTF. CDR3 coding DNA: TGTGCCAGCAGTTCTTCCGGGACCCAGGGAGGGGGCTACACCTTC. The rearrangement uses TRBV6-5 and TRBJ1-2, with a weak D call TRBD1 (5 bases). The CDR3 spans 15 residues. The ends were cut back, 4 bases at V and 8 bases at J, with 20 bases in the middle. Germline-derived CDR1 and CDR2 are MNHEY and SVGAGI.

The CDR3 DNA is TGCGCCAGCAGCCAACTTCCAGCGGGGGGAAACACCGGGGAGCTGTTTTTT. Translation: CASSQLPAGGNTGELFF. The V call is TRBV4-3, the J call TRBJ2-2, with 9 positions matching TRBD2. Germline loops: CDR1 LGHNA, CDR2 YSLEER. This CDR3 region has 17 residues. The V gene end was trimmed by 2 bases and the J gene end by 2 bases; junction bases not matched to a gene: 6.

J is TRBJ2-7 and V is TRBV9, with D maybe TRBD2 (6 bases). CDR3 length equals 15 residues. The V gene's germline CDR1 is SGDLS and CDR2 YYNGEE. V was shortened by 0 bases and J by 6 bases, with 16 bases between the two germline ends. The CDR3 nucleotides are TGTGCCAGCAGCGTAGTGGGCGGGGATGGAGGCGAGCAGTACTTC. This encodes CASSVVGGDGGEQYF.

The count of this clone is one. The V gene is TRBV2, the J gene TRBJ2-2; 11 nucleotides match TRBD2. Germline V gene data show CDR1 as SNHLY and CDR2 as FYNNEI. The trim removed 6 bases at V and 0 bases at J, leaving 15 bases unmatched. The CDR3 runs 20 residues. In nucleotides, the CDR3 is TGTGCCAGCAGCCCCAAATCGGCTAGCGGGGGGTTCGCGAACACCGGGGAGCTGTTTTTT. Amino acids: CASSPKSASGGFANTGELFF.

This clone was observed a few times. The CDR3 reads CASSVAPGGTYEQYF. The CDR3 DNA sequence: TGTGCCAGCAGCGTAGCGCCAGGAGGGACCTACGAGCAGTACTTC. The V gene is TRBV9, the J gene TRBJ2-7, with a weak D call TRBD2 (6 bases). The germline V gene has CDR1 SGDLS and CDR2 YYNGEE. The CDR3 is made up of 15 amino acids. V was shortened by 0 bases and J by 2 bases, with 12 bases between the two germline ends. The variable domain in full, with the rest retrieved from reference TRBV9 and TRBJ2-7, is DSGVTQTPKHLITATGQRVTLRCSPRSGDLSVYWYQQSLDQGLQFLIQYYNGEERAKGNILERFSAQQFPDLHSELNLSSLELGDSALYFCASSVAPGGTYEQYFGPGTRLTVT.

This sequence joins TRBV11-3 and TRBJ2-2, with D possibly matching TRBD2 (7 bases). The germline V gene has CDR1 SGHNT and CDR2 YENEEA. The length of the CDR3 is 15 residues. V was cut by 5 bases and J by 4 bases, with 14 bases left in between. CDR3 nucleotides: TGTGCCAGCAGCCGTGGGGGGGCGCTCACCGGGGAGCTGTTTTTT. Amino acid sequence: CASSRGGALTGELFF. The whole variable domain, remainder taken from reference TRBV11-3 and TRBJ2-2, is EAGVVQSPRYKIIEKKQPVAFWCNPISGHNTLYWYLQNLGQGPELLIRYENEEAVDDSQLPKDRFSAERLKGVDSTLKIQPAELGDSAVYLCASSRGGALTGELFFGEGSRLTVL.